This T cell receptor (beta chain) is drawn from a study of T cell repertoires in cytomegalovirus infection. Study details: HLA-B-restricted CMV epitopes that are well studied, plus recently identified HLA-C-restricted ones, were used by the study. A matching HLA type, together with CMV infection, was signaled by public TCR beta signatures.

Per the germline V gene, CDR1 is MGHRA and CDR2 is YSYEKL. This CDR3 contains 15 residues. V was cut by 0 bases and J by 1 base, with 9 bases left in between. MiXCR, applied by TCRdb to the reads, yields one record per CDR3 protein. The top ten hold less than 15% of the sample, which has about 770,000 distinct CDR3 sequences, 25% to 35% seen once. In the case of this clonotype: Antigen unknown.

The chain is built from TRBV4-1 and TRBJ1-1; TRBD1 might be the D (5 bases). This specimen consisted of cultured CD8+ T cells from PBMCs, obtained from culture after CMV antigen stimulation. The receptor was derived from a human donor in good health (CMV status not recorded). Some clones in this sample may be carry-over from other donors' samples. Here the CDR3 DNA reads TGCGCCAGCAGCCAAGATCAGGGAAGGAACACTGAAGCTTTCTTT. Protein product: CASSQDQGRNTEAFF.